The present T cell receptor beta chain was sequenced within a study of T cell responses to AZD1222 COVID-19 vaccine. The method was immunoSEQ multiplex PCR; TCRdb's version includes in-frame clones alone and lacks a portion of them. In the table there are over 130,000 clones, roughly 90% of which are singletons. The germline V gene encodes CDR1 KGHDR and CDR2 SFDVKD. The germline V and J ends were trimmed by 2 bases and 1 base, with 10 bases remaining between them. The CDR3 contains 15 residues. General study results and limits: It should be noted that donors were predominantly white British and more often female, and clonal diversity was possibly underestimated. Variant regions that are unmutated are reportedly the target of nearly half of spike-specific TCRs.

This clone was detected only once. Its antigen is undetermined. V is TRBV24-1 and J is TRBJ1-2; D remains ambiguous. The origin of this receptor is an adult in good health. The sample was peripheral blood, taken on day 0 of AZD1222 vaccination. CDR3 bases: TGTGCCACCAGTGATTCCTCACAAGTTAACTATGGCTACACCTTC. It encodes CATSDSSQVNYGYTF.